A selection of T cell receptor beta chains follows, all from one sample in a study of T cell responses to AZD1222 COVID-19 vaccine. TCRdb's table, derived via immunoSEQ multiplex PCR, lists solely in-frame clones and lacks some. This sample has around 100,000 clones; around 94% occur once, and the top ten carry around 2%. This sample comprised peripheral blood, obtained on day 0 of AZD1222 vaccination. The receptors shown here come from an adult in good health. Both conserved end residues are part of each CDR3.

J	V	CDR3
TRBJ2-7	TRBV13	CASSLSERENEQYF
TRBJ2-5	TRBV3-1/TRBV3-2	CASSLTVVARETQYF
TRBJ1-2	TRBV5-5	CASKGLGGANYGYTF
TRBJ2-1	TRBV4-2	CASSQEKDDPFDEQFF
TRBJ2-3	TRBV6-2/TRBV6-3	CASSRGSRTDTQYF
TRBJ2-1	TRBV30	CAKPLARTYNEQFF
TRBJ2-1	TRBV7-2	CASSFRSGRVYNEQFF
TRBJ2-4	TRBV7-9	CASSPAGVGNIQYF
TRBJ1-2	TRBV9	CASRPTGTAMGYTF
TRBJ1-5	TRBV3-1/TRBV3-2	CASSQESWQPQHF
TRBJ2-7	TRBV9	CASSVNQIGVRQYF
TRBJ2-7	TRBV7-8	CASSFERISYEQYF
TRBJ2-5	TRBV7-9	CASSLGMETQYF
TRBJ1-2	TRBV7-2	CASSLLLGQFYGYTF
TRBJ2-7	TRBV6-1	CASSKTGGASHEQYF
TRBJ1-2	TRBV28	CASSLGGDGYTF